Following are 27 T cell receptor beta chains from one sample sequenced in a study of blood T cell repertoires in COVID-19. Produced via immunoSEQ multiplex PCR; TCRdb's table is partial and in-frame only. This sample yields about 26,000 clones, of which over 80% are seen a single time; 2.5% to 3% belongs to the top ten. The specimen was peripheral blood. The receptors derive from a human donor in a cohort sampled during active COVID-19.

The chain joins TRBV4-1 to TRBJ2-4; D possibly corresponds to TRBD2 (6 bases). Per germline, CDR1 MGHRA and CDR2 YSYEKL. The CDR3 consists of 14 residues. Trimming removed 7 bases at V and 1 base at J, with 11 bases between. CDR3 amino acids: CASTGGGAKNIQYF. The CDR3 nucleotides are TGCGCCAGCACAGGCGGAGGGGCCAAAAACATTCAGTACTTC.

In its sample, this clone was seen once. The chain couples TRBV18 to TRBJ2-1, with D unresolved. Germline CDR1 reads KGHSH; CDR2 reads LQKENI. The V end was cut by 4 bases, the J end by 0 bases, with 10 bases between. The CDR3 contains 15 residues. The CDR3: CASSLLLSSYNEQFF. The CDR3 coding sequence is TGTGCCAGCTCACTCCTATTAAGCTCCTACAATGAGCAGTTCTTC.

The chain recombines TRBV7-9 with TRBJ1-6; D is uncertain. CDR1 and CDR2 (germline): SEHNR, FQNEAQ (reference sequence). The CDR3 runs 15 residues. V was pared by 0 bases and J by 6 bases, with 9 bases between. The CDR3 sequence is CASSLAASINSPLHF. The CDR3 bases are TGTGCCAGCAGCTTAGCAGCCTCGATTAATTCACCCCTCCACTTT.

The CDR3 sequence: CASRRSETQYF. The CDR3 nucleotides are TGTGCCAGCAGGCGAAGCGAGACCCAGTACTTC. This chain joins TRBV6-6 and TRBJ2-5; no clear D gene. Trimming left V 6 bases short and J 5 bases short, with 7 bases between. Germline CDR1 is MNHNY and CDR2 is SVGAGI (reference sequence). The CDR3 loop spans 11 amino acids.

The chain uses TRBV6-6 and TRBJ2-1, with 8 positions matching TRBD2. V lost 6 bases and J lost 5; bases outside the gene matches: 6. The CDR3 is 14 amino acids. From germline, CDR1 is MNHNY and CDR2 SVGAGI (reference sequence). As DNA, the CDR3 is TGTGCCAGCAGCAGGGGACTAGTAAACAATGAGCAGTTCTTC. This sequence encodes CASSRGLVNNEQFF.

The J gene is TRBJ1-6, the V gene TRBV27; tentative D call: TRBD1 (5 bases). Looked up from germline, CDR1 is MNHEY and CDR2 is SMNVEV (reference sequence). The CDR3 runs to 14 residues. V shed 4 bases and J shed 7 bases, with 11 bases lying between them. The CDR3: CASSWVGVNSPLHF. The CDR3 DNA follows: TGTGCCAGCAGTTGGGTAGGGGTAAATTCACCCCTCCACTTT.

This clone was recorded once. The rearrangement uses TRBV7-3 and TRBJ2-3; 10 bases map to TRBD2. This CDR3 region has 20 residues. J gave up 0 bases and V 0 bases, and 12 bases lay outside the gene matches. Germline lookup yields CDR1 SGHTA and CDR2 FQGTGA. This chain's CDR3 is CASSLTLGLAGAHSTDTQYF. The CDR3, as DNA: TGTGCCAGCAGCTTAACGTTAGGGCTAGCGGGGGCCCATAGCACAGATACGCAGTATTTT.

By proportion, this clone is medium-sized. This chain connects TRBV28 to TRBJ2-1, with 8 bases lining up with TRBD2. CDR1 MDHEN and CDR2 SYDVKM come from the germline V gene. This CDR3 comprises 16 residues. V lost 8 bases to trimming and J lost 3 bases; unmatched junction nucleotides: 12. CDR3 sequence reads: CASLGGGLRDYNEQFF. The CDR3 DNA follows: TGTGCCAGCCTCGGGGGGGGACTGAGGGACTACAATGAGCAGTTCTTC. Supplemented by reference TRBV28 and TRBJ2-1, the full variable domain reads DVKVTQSSRYLVKRTGEKVFLECVQDMDHENMFWYRQDPGLGLRLIYFSYDVKMKEKGDIPEGYSVSREKKERFSLILESASTNQTSMYLCASLGGGLRDYNEQFFGPGTRLTVL.

This chain joins TRBV19 and TRBJ1-2, with TRBD1 matching over 11 bases. Per germline, CDR1 LNHDA and CDR2 SQIVND (reference sequence). The V segment lost 6 bases and the J segment 7 bases; nucleotides outside the gene matches: 7. This CDR3 contains 14 residues. The CDR3 nucleotides are TGTGCCAGTAGAAAGGGACAGGGGGTACGTGGCTACACCTTC. Its protein product is CASRKGQGVRGYTF.

This chain connects TRBV10-3 to TRBJ2-7; 7 bases fit TRBD1. Germline V gives CDR1 ENHRY, CDR2 SYGVKD. The CDR3 runs 13 residues. The V segment lost 6 bases and the J segment 1 base; nucleotides outside the gene matches: 3. The CDR3: CAIRETGSYEQYV. Here the CDR3 DNA reads TGTGCCATCAGGGAGACAGGGTCCTACGAGCAGTACGTC.

The chain is built from TRBV9 and TRBJ1-3; the D is unclear. The germline V and J ends were trimmed by 0 bases and 0 bases, with 7 bases remaining between them. The length of the CDR3 is 15 residues. Germline V CDR1 and CDR2: SGDLS, YYNGEE. The chain's CDR3 is CASSVGEFSGNTIYF. The CDR3 bases are TGTGCCAGCAGCGTAGGAGAGTTCTCTGGAAACACCATATATTTT.

This chain connects TRBV9 to TRBJ2-3, with D uncertain. There are 13 residues in the CDR3. Per the germline V gene, CDR1 is SGDLS and CDR2 is YYNGEE. V was shortened by 0 bases and J by 6 bases, with 8 bases between the two germline ends. CDR3 bases: TGTGCCAGCAGCGTAGTGCCCGAGGATACGCAGTATTTT. This sequence encodes CASSVVPEDTQYF. The full variable domain, its missing parts supplied by reference TRBV9 and TRBJ2-3, is DSGVTQTPKHLITATGQRVTLRCSPRSGDLSVYWYQQSLDQGLQFLIQYYNGEERAKGNILERFSAQQFPDLHSELNLSSLELGDSALYFCASSVVPEDTQYFGPGTRLTVL.

The chain couples TRBV5-1 to TRBJ2-7; 8 nucleotides agree with TRBD1. This CDR3 spans 14 amino acids. The germline gives CDR1 SGHRS, CDR2 YFSETQ. Germline trimming cut 1 base from V and 5 bases from J; bases unmatched to any gene: 5. CDR3 in DNA: TGCGCCAGCAGCTTGCAGGGGGCGACGAACGAGCAGTACTTC. Translating it yields CASSLQGATNEQYF. The variable domain in full, completed from reference TRBV5-1 and TRBJ2-7, reads KAGVTQTPRYLIKTRGQQVTLSCSPISGHRSVSWYQQTPGQGLQFLFEYFSETQRNKGNFPGRFSGRQFSNSRSEMNVSTLELGDSALYLCASSLQGATNEQYFGPGTRLTVT.

The V gene is TRBV10-3, the J gene TRBJ2-1; TRBD2 matches 7 bases. Germline CDR1 reads ENHRY; CDR2 reads SYGVKD. Unmatched junction bases numbered 7, after V lost 1 base and J lost 7 bases. CDR3 size: 15 residues. CDR3 sequence reads: CAISELSSGPNEQFF. The CDR3, as DNA: TGTGCCATCAGTGAGTTGTCTAGCGGACCTAATGAGCAGTTCTTC.

The J gene is TRBJ2-2, the V gene TRBV5-4, with 8 bases matching TRBD1. The CDR3 totals 16 residues. The germline V gene has CDR1 SGHNT and CDR2 YYREEE (reference sequence). V dropped 0 bases and J dropped 1; count of bases not matched to a gene: 2. The CDR3 protein is CASSLGQGRNTGELFF. CDR3 bases: TGTGCCAGCAGCTTGGGACAGGGGAGGAACACCGGGGAGCTGTTTTTT.

This chain uses TRBV5-5 with TRBJ2-5; 7 positions agree with TRBD1. This CDR3 comprises 16 residues. Germline CDR1 and CDR2: SGHKS and YYEKEE (reference sequence). Trimming removed 4 bases from V and 0 bases from J; junction bases left unmatched: 9. The CDR3 here is CASSAGQVMYQETQYF. CDR3 sequence (DNA): TGTGCCAGCAGCGCAGGACAGGTGATGTACCAAGAGACCCAGTACTTC.

This clone was recorded once. The chain joins TRBV6-5 to TRBJ2-2; TRBD1 aligns across 7 bases. Germline CDR1 is MNHEY and CDR2 is SVGAGI. The CDR3 length is 14 residues. V shed 7 bases and J 6 bases; nucleotides not matched to a gene: 8. The CDR3 DNA is TGTGCCAGCACCCAGATTCAGGGGGCCGGGGAGCTGTTTTTT. It encodes CASTQIQGAGELFF.

The chain links TRBV6-5 to TRBJ2-5, with a tentative D call TRBD1 (5 bases). The V end lost 5 bases, the J end lost 1 base, and 11 bases lay between the germline ends. Germline lookup yields CDR1 MNHEY and CDR2 SVGAGI. CDR3 length: 14 residues. CDR3 coding DNA: TGTGCCAGCAGTCAACCAGGGTCCCAAGAGACCCAGTACTTC. Its protein product is CASSQPGSQETQYF.

The chain couples TRBV7-8 to TRBJ1-4; 7 bases fit TRBD1. From germline, CDR1 is SGHVS and CDR2 FQNEAQ. CDR3 length: 16 residues. V shed 5 bases and J 0 bases; nucleotides not matched to a gene: 6. Written as DNA, the CDR3 is TGTGCCAGCAGCGGAAGACAGGGTTCAACTAATGAAAAACTGTTTTTT. Translation gives CASSGRQGSTNEKLFF.

The chain has TRBV28 and TRBJ1-6; maybe TRBD1 (6 bases). CDR3 size: 14 residues. The germline gives CDR1 MDHEN, CDR2 SYDVKM. Trimming removed 4 bases from V and 10 bases from J, with 14 bases in between. The CDR3 nucleotides read TGTGCCAGCAGTTCTACAGGGCTGAACTCACCCCTCCACTTT. This translates into CASSSTGLNSPLHF.

V and J are TRBV11-3 and TRBJ2-2, with 12 positions matching TRBD1. CDR1 is SGHNT, CDR2 YENEEA, per germline. Losses at the gene ends were 4 bases for V and 7 bases for J; bases not matched to a gene: 10. CDR3 size: 17 residues. The CDR3 DNA is TGTGCCAGCAGCTCATTCCGGGACAGGGGGCAGGTCGGGGAGCTGTTTTTT. Encoded protein: CASSSFRDRGQVGELFF.

This sequence joins TRBV29-1 and TRBJ1-3, with D possibly being TRBD1 (6 bases). Germline V gives CDR1 SQVTM, CDR2 ANQGSEA. Trimming stripped 6 bases from V and 0 bases from J, with 12 bases between. The CDR3 is made up of 14 amino acids. The CDR3 sequence: CSVGGGSSGNTIYF. The CDR3 coding sequence is TGCAGCGTCGGGGGGGGCTCCTCTGGAAACACCATATATTTT.

The chain has TRBV3-1 (or the pseudogene TRBV3-2) and TRBJ1-1, with 7 bases lining up with TRBD1. The germline gives CDR1 LGHDT, CDR2 YNNKEL (reference sequence). CDR3 length: 15 residues. After removal of 3 bases from V and 3 bases from J, the junction contained 7 bases not matched to a gene. This CDR3 is CASSQIDRDYTEAFF. The CDR3 DNA is TGTGCCAGCAGCCAGATCGACAGGGATTACACTGAAGCTTTCTTT.

This chain joins TRBV4-1 and TRBJ2-7, with 7 bases fitting TRBD1. Unmatched junction bases numbered 10, after V lost 3 bases and J lost 2 bases. Germline values: CDR1 MGHRA, CDR2 YSYEKL. The CDR3 loop spans 16 amino acids. DNA of the CDR3: TGCGCCAGCAGCCATTATGGGACAGCAAATCCCTACGAGCAGTACTTC. Translating it yields CASSHYGTANPYEQYF.

The genes are TRBV19 and TRBJ1-6, with a weak D call TRBD1 (5 bases). Germline CDR1 reads LNHDA; CDR2 reads SQIVND (reference sequence). The CDR3 runs 15 residues. Trimming took off 2 bases at V and 2 bases at J, with 7 bases between the two ends. CDR3 region: CASSIIGAYNSPLHF. The CDR3 DNA sequence: TGTGCCAGTAGTATAATAGGGGCCTATAATTCACCCCTCCACTTT.

The rearrangement uses TRBV5-1 and TRBJ2-1; the match to TRBD2 covers 12 bases. The V gene end was trimmed by 2 bases and the J gene end by 2 bases; junction bases not matched to a gene: 8. CDR1 is SGHRS, CDR2 YFSETQ, per germline. This CDR3 has 18 residues. The CDR3 nucleotides are TGCGCCAGCAGCTTAAGTTCGCTAGCGGGGGGGCCCTACAATGAGCAGTTCTTC. As protein: CASSLSSLAGGPYNEQFF.

The rearrangement uses TRBV4-1 and TRBJ2-1; TRBD1 aligns across 9 bases. Germline CDR1 MGHRA, CDR2 YSYEKL. This CDR3 has 15 residues. V dropped 5 bases and J dropped 8; count of bases not matched to a gene: 10. CDR3 bases: TGCGCCAGCAGCGCCCCCGGGACAGGGCCCCATGAGCAGTTCTTC. Translation: CASSAPGTGPHEQFF.